This T cell receptor beta chain was recovered during a study of shared clonotypes between healthy human individuals. The assay was immunoSEQ multiplex PCR, and TCRdb's table has in-frame clones only and misses some. The repertoire includes 780,000 or so clones, 55% to 75% of them detected once, and approximately 1.7% sits in the top ten. Trimming stripped 0 bases from V and 1 base from J, with 7 bases between. The V gene's germline CDR1 is SGDLS and CDR2 YYNGEE. The CDR3 sequence is 14 residues long. Sequenced: memory CD4+ T cells sorted from blood. Subset in this sample: CD45RA-negative fraction. The chain recombines TRBV9 with TRBJ1-1; the D is unclear. This TCR derives from a woman aged 30 to 39 in good health. For the CDR3, the DNA is TGTGCCAGCAGCGTAGACCAGTCGAACACTGAAGCTTTCTTT. Translation: CASSVDQSNTEAFF.